This T cell receptor (beta chain) was sequenced for a study of blood T cell repertoires in COVID-19. Germline V gene data show CDR1 as LNHDA and CDR2 as SQIVND (reference sequence). J was trimmed by 6 bases and V by 1 base; bases with no gene match: 11. The CDR3 loop spans 17 amino acids. Produced via immunoSEQ multiplex PCR; TCRdb's table is partial and in-frame only. The sample shows about 300,000 clones, roughly 90% of them seen only once. The study drew participants aged about 18 to 95 years from 20 to 30 US areas. The sequenced sample was PBMCs or T cells enriched from blood (not recorded which). The origin of this receptor is a man in his sixties who had recovered from COVID-19. This chain connects TRBV19 to TRBJ2-1; 8 bases agree with TRBD2. CDR3 coding DNA: TGTGCCAGTAGTATAGGAGTGGGGGGAGCGGGAGTCAATGAGCAGTTCTTC. This translates into CASSIGVGGAGVNEQFF.